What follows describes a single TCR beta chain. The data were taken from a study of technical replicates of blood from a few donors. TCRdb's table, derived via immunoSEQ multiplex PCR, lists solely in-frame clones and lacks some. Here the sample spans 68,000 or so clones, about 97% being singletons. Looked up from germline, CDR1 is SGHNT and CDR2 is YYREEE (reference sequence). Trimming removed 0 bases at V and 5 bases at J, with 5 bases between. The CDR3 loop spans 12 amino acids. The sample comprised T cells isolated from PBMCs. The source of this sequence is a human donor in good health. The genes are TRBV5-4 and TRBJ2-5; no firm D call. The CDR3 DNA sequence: TGTGCCAGCAGCTTGGACGGGGAGACCCAGTACTTC. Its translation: CASSLDGETQYF. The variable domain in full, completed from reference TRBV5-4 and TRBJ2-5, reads ETGVTQSPTHLIKTRGQQVTLRCSSQSGHNTVSWYQQALGQGPQFIFQYYREEENGRGNFPPRFSGLQFPNYSSELNVNALELDDSALYLCASSLDGETQYFGPGTRLLVL.